Given below is one TCR beta chain in context. It lacks a known antigen. Base qualities are not recorded, but no much larger clone differs from it by a single base. This entry comes from a study of blood T cell repertoires in COVID-19 (dated by TCRdb to about 2020). Regarding the research as a whole: The collaborator samples originated in the United States, Italy and Spain and spanned the acute and convalescent phases of COVID-19. The samples were drawn from two sources: the first 160 participants of the ongoing ImmuneRACE study, and 1,000 to 1,500 subjects contributed by 6 global collaborators. The sample metadata nearly always contained a de-identified subject ID, COVID-19 status, age in years and sex. HLA class I and class II types, where available, came from metadata supplied by the sample provider rather than from assay-based typing. The repertoires were released in a freely available public database meant as a resource for research on the immune response to SARS-CoV-2. The prospective study material was composed of cDNA or gDNA derived from T cells, B-cell-depleted T cells, or PBMCs. The dataset comprised deeply sampled blood TCRbeta repertoires from subjects exposed to, actively infected with, or recovered from COVID-19.

The investigation overall reported the following: The amount of clinical and demographic metadata varied by source and participant and was provided uncurated.

CDR1 and CDR2, per the germline V gene, are MGHDK and SYGVNS. The CDR3 runs 14 residues from the cysteine to the phenylalanine. Here the CDR3 DNA is all that survives: 42 bases in frame from base 1. The V end loses 3 bases and the J end loses 8 bases, and a stretch of 16 bases separates them. Whole blood was collected in K2EDTA tubes by collaborating institutions according to the institutions' own protocols. For TCRbeta analysis, collaborators shipped samples as frozen whole blood, isolated PBMCs, or DNA extracted from either of those sample types. The immunoSEQ Assay, a bias-controlled multiplex PCR, was used to amplify TCRbeta CDR3 regions from genomic DNA. As for the original processing: The number of nucleated cells in each sample was estimated by amplification of reference gene primers within the assay. To quantify the absolute abundance of each unique TCRbeta CDR3 rearrangement, sequence reads were collapsed and filtered. Productive Simpson clonality was computed per sample as the square root of Simpson's diversity index over productive rearrangements. This is the immuneACCESS table as TCRdb keeps it, with only in-frame sequences that have V and J called. A part of the clones is gone; compared with another copy, unresolved V genes explain less than half, and the rest is unexplained. V, J and clone size were drawn from that table, and D and trimming were deduced from the DNA. The sample includes approximately 240,000 clones, with 84% observed a single time. 4% to 4.5% of the sample lies in the top ten.

The TCR comes from a man aged 50 to 59 with acute or convalescent COVID-19. Sequenced material: peripheral blood. The receptor chain draws on TRBV25-1 and TRBJ1-2, with a weak D call of TRBD1 (6 bases match). The nucleotide sequence reads as follows: TGTGCCAGCAGTGATGATGACAGGATGAGGGGCTACACCTTC. Its protein reads: CASSDDDRMRGYTF.